This entry lists 20 T cell receptor beta chains sequenced from one sample in a study of cytomegalovirus exposure and HLA in healthy donors. The PCR ran on 60 Vbeta and 13 Jbeta primers. Assay: immunoSEQ multiplex PCR; the TCRdb copy retains only in-frame clones and omits some. Its clone listing holds over 150,000 clones. Sequenced input: PBMCs. Source of these receptors: a boy younger than 18 in good health and CMV-seronegative.

The chain has TRBV4-2 and TRBJ2-3, with TRBD1 matching over 9 bases. This CDR3 comprises 15 residues. Germline V gives CDR1 LGHNA, CDR2 YNFKEQ. After removal of 3 bases from V and 3 bases from J, the junction contained 4 bases not matched to a gene. CDR3 residues: CASSQTGGTTDTQYF. As DNA, the CDR3 is TGTGCCAGCAGCCAGACAGGGGGAACTACAGATACGCAGTATTTT.

V and J are TRBV28 and TRBJ1-6; possibly TRBD1 for D (5 bases). Germline V CDR1 and CDR2: MDHEN, SYDVKM. The CDR3 runs to 17 residues. V was trimmed by 1 base and J by 9 bases, leaving 19 bases between them. Written as DNA, the CDR3 is TGTGCCAGCAGTTTATTGTCATTGACAGCCCTCGGTTCACCCCTCCACTTT. It yields the protein CASSLLSLTALGSPLHF. Combining the CDR3 with reference TRBV28 and TRBJ1-6 gives the whole variable domain DVKVTQSSRYLVKRTGEKVFLECVQDMDHENMFWYRQDPGLGLRLIYFSYDVKMKEKGDIPEGYSVSREKKERFSLILESASTNQTSMYLCASSLLSLTALGSPLHFGNGTRLTVT.

V and J are TRBV7-8 and TRBJ2-7; 7 bases agree with TRBD1. With 1 base clipped from V and 3 bases from J, the junction kept 6 bases outside the gene matches. The CDR3 length is 15 residues. The germline gives CDR1 SGHVS, CDR2 FQNEAQ. The CDR3 region is CASSLERTGIYEQYF. The CDR3 nucleotides are TGTGCCAGCAGCTTAGAACGGACAGGAATCTACGAGCAGTACTTC.

Here the CDR3 reads CASSLGEALYF. The CDR3 region has the DNA TGTGCCAGCAGCTTGGGAGAAGCCTTGTACTTC. This rearrangement joins TRBV5-6 to TRBJ2-5; D not certain. The germline gives CDR1 SGHDT, CDR2 YYEEEE. The V end was cut by 0 bases, the J end by 13 bases, with 10 bases between. The CDR3 contains 11 residues. Filled out from reference TRBV5-6 and TRBJ2-5, the complete variable domain reads DAGVTQSPTHLIKTRGQQVTLRCSPKSGHDTVSWYQQALGQGPQFIFQYYEEEERQRGNFPDRFSGHQFPNYSSELNVNALLLGDSALYLCASSLGEALYFGPGTRLLVL.

The chain recombines TRBV7-9 with TRBJ1-5; D gene ambiguous. This CDR3 has 13 amino acids. The V gene's germline CDR1 is SEHNR and CDR2 FQNEAQ (reference sequence). Trimming took 4 bases from V and 1 from J, leaving 5 bases between them. CDR3 in DNA: TGTGCCAGCAGCTATGAGAGCAATCAGCCCCAGCATTTT. It yields the protein CASSYESNQPQHF.

The V gene is TRBV7-2, the J gene TRBJ1-1, with 7 bases that match TRBD1. CDR3 size: 14 residues. V was clipped by 2 bases and J by 1 base; unmatched bases: 1. Germline CDR1 reads SGHTA; CDR2 reads FQGNSA. CDR3 in DNA: TGTGCCAGCAGCTTAACAGGGGCGAACACTGAAGCTTTCTTT. It yields the protein CASSLTGANTEAFF.

The CDR3 region is CASSELAGLAKNIQYF. CDR3 DNA sequence: TGTGCCAGCAGTGAATTGGCAGGTCTAGCCAAAAACATTCAGTACTTC. The genes are TRBV2 and TRBJ2-4, with no clear D. From germline, CDR1 is SNHLY and CDR2 FYNNEI. The V and J ends lost 2 bases and 0 bases respectively, with 11 bases between them. CDR3 length equals 16 residues.

V gene TRBV7-8 combines with J gene TRBJ1-4; 8 bases match TRBD1. V was pared by 6 bases and J by 10 bases, with 13 bases of the junction left unmatched. Looked up from germline, CDR1 is SGHVS and CDR2 is FQNEAQ. CDR3 length: 15 amino acids. The DNA for the CDR3 is TGTGCCAGCAGTCTCCAGGACAGGGCTTTCGGAAAACTGTTTTTT. Residues: CASSLQDRAFGKLFF.

J is TRBJ2-7 and V is TRBV6-1, with D possibly TRBD2 on 5 matching bases. Germline CDR1 is MNHNS and CDR2 is SASEGT. V was shortened by 10 bases and J by 4 bases, with 14 bases between the two germline ends. The CDR3 extends over 12 amino acids. The CDR3 DNA reads TGTGCCACCTTGGACGGGAATTACGAGCAGTACTTC. Translated, it gives CATLDGNYEQYF.

The chain carries TRBV5-1 and TRBJ2-2; possible D gene TRBD1, 5 bases. The CDR3 is made up of 16 amino acids. Germline V gene data show CDR1 as SGHRS and CDR2 as YFSETQ. V gave up 1 base and J gave up 4 bases, with 14 bases separating them. The CDR3 spells CASSLFQGLITGELFF. CDR3 bases: TGCGCCAGCAGCTTGTTTCAGGGTCTAATCACCGGGGAGCTGTTTTTT.

This rearrangement joins TRBV19 to TRBJ2-2; 9 nucleotides match TRBD1. This CDR3 contains 14 residues. V lost 10 bases to trimming and J lost 6 bases; unmatched junction nucleotides: 9. CDR1 and CDR2 from the germline V gene are LNHDA and SQIVND (reference sequence). The CDR3 coding sequence is TGTGCCACCGCCGGGACAGGGAGCCCCGGGGAGCTGTTTTTT. This translates into CATAGTGSPGELFF.

The J gene is TRBJ1-4, the V gene TRBV7-2; D may be TRBD1 (5 bases). V lost 5 bases and J 5 bases, leaving 15 bases between the germline ends. This CDR3 region has 15 residues. Per germline, CDR1 SGHTA and CDR2 FQGNSA. The CDR3, as DNA: TGTGCCAGCAGCCCCGGGGGGGGGTTGAATGAAAAACTGTTTTTT. As protein: CASSPGGGLNEKLFF.

The chain is built from TRBV6-5 and TRBJ1-5, with 7 bases identical to TRBD1. V shed 8 bases, J shed 8 bases, and the junction held 9 bases outside the gene matches. This CDR3 comprises 13 residues. Germline V gene data show CDR1 as MNHEY and CDR2 as SVGAGI. The chain's CDR3 is CASRKYRGKPQHF. CDR3 coding DNA: TGTGCCAGCCGAAAATACAGGGGCAAGCCCCAGCATTTT.

J is TRBJ1-4 and V is TRBV7-2; D is unclear. With 0 bases removed from V and 7 bases from J, the gap between germline ends came to 9 bases. The CDR3 consists of 14 residues. CDR1 is SGHTA, CDR2 FQGNSA, per germline. In DNA, the CDR3 is TGTGCCAGCAGCTTAGCGGCAGTAGCTGAAAAACTGTTTTTT. This codes for CASSLAAVAEKLFF.

The chain employs TRBV18 and TRBJ1-1; D is unclear. Trimming took 0 bases from V and 3 from J, leaving 14 bases between them. Per germline, CDR1 KGHSH and CDR2 LQKENI. This CDR3 has 16 amino acids. The CDR3 spells CASSPPFRTPDTEAFF. The CDR3 bases are TGTGCCAGCTCACCACCATTTCGGACTCCGGACACTGAAGCTTTCTTT.

The chain is built from TRBV19 and TRBJ2-7, with D maybe TRBD1 (6 bases). The V gene lost 5 bases and the J gene lost 5 bases, with 10 bases spanning the gap. The CDR3 length is 12 residues. Germline CDR1 is LNHDA and CDR2 is SQIVND (reference sequence). In nucleotides, the CDR3 is TGTGCCAGTAGTTTCGGACAGAACGAGCAGTACTTC. The encoded protein is CASSFGQNEQYF.

V usage is TRBV30 and J usage is TRBJ2-7, with 7 bases aligning to TRBD1. Germline CDR1 is GTSNPN and CDR2 is SVGIG (reference sequence). The CDR3 is 13 amino acids. J gave up 3 bases and V 3 bases, and 5 bases lay outside the gene matches. CDR3 region: CAWSMDRLYEQYF. In DNA form, the CDR3 reads TGTGCCTGGAGCATGGACAGGCTCTACGAGCAGTACTTC.

Regarding this clone: Other nucleotide sequences in the sample specify the same CDR3. V and J are TRBV7-3 and TRBJ2-3; TRBD2 matches at 9 bases. V gave up 4 bases and J gave up 3 bases; unmatched junction bases: 8. CDR1 and CDR2 from the germline V gene are SGHTA and FQGTGA. The CDR3 has 16 amino acids. The CDR3 reads CASSSGGGARTDTQYF. CDR3 in DNA: TGTGCCAGCAGCTCGGGCGGGGGGGCTAGGACAGATACGCAGTATTTT.

In the case of this clone: The conserved phenylalanine or tryptophan is not found at the CDR3 terminus, so this likely reflects a read error. Because the CDR3's place on the DNA is in doubt, the DNA is left out and the CDR3 is given as listed by TCRdb. The chain carries TRBV7-3 and TRBJ2-6; the table's D gene call, TRBD1, was not cross checked with the DNA. The CDR3 is 9 residues long, ends included. CDR1 is SGHTA and CDR2 is FQGTGA in the germline V gene. The CDR3 is CASRRQQVK.

V is TRBV28 and J is TRBJ2-7; 9 positions match TRBD2. CDR3 length equals 15 residues. The V segment lost 3 bases and the J segment 6 bases; nucleotides outside the gene matches: 9. Germline-derived CDR1 and CDR2 are MDHEN and SYDVKM. CDR3 protein: CASSFQRGAPLEQYF. As DNA, the CDR3 is TGTGCCAGCAGTTTCCAGCGGGGGGCCCCACTCGAGCAGTACTTC.